This T cell receptor beta chain was identified during a study of CD8 T cells in Susac syndrome. Whole-study context: Each patient with Susac syndrome, at the time of blood draw, was therapy-naive, on corticosteroids, or on intravenous immunoglobulin alone.

Sequencing of TCR beta, carried out with a high-throughput approach, was applied to CD8+ and CD4+ T cells from the blood. Reverse transcription used 0.5 to 1 ug RNA and random hexamers. The authors amplified TCR beta CDR3 across 54 Vbeta and 13 Jbeta using immunoSEQ multiplex PCR. TCRdb processed the immunoSEQ multiplex PCR reads anew with MiXCR; each CDR3 protein has one entry. The sample lists under 200,000 distinct CDR3 sequences, 95% to 97% occurring once. Sequencing was done on a sample of CD4+ T cells from PBMCs. This TCR came from a human donor with Susac syndrome.

CDR3 DNA sequence: TGTGCCATCAGTGAGCCCCGGGGCAGGGGGTATGGCTACACCTTC. Amino acids: CAISEPRGRGYGYTF. This chain connects TRBV10-3 to TRBJ1-2, with 7 bases identical to TRBD1. Germline CDR1 is ENHRY and CDR2 is SYGVKD. V gave up 2 bases and J gave up 5 bases; unmatched junction bases: 8. This CDR3 comprises 15 residues.